What follows are 10 T cell receptor beta chains derived from one specimen sequenced in a study of T cells after yellow fever vaccination. In TCRdb, the 5' RACE reads were re-called with MiXCR into one record per CDR3 protein. The table has 250,000 to 300,000 distinct CDR3 sequences, around 4.9% seen once. Sequenced here: CD4+ T cells sorted from PBMCs, sampled on the day of the yellow fever booster vaccination. The receptors come from a young man who received the YFV17D yellow fever vaccine.

This clonotype was seen more than once but under ten times. Here the CDR3 DNA reads TGTGCCAGCAGGACAGGGGCCCTCTCTGGGGCCAACGTCCTGACTTTC. This translates into CASRTGALSGANVLTF. V gene TRBV19 combines with J gene TRBJ2-6, with TRBD1 matching over 9 bases. The CDR3 runs to 16 residues. V gave up 9 bases and J gave up 0 bases; unmatched junction bases: 6. The germline gives CDR1 LNHDA, CDR2 SQIVND (reference sequence).

This clonotype was picked up a small number of times. This chain links TRBV7-2 with TRBJ1-4, with D hard to call. The V gene's germline CDR1 is SGHTA and CDR2 FQGNSA. The CDR3 contains 14 residues. V dropped 6 bases and J dropped 6 bases, with 14 bases sitting between them. The CDR3 nucleotides are TGTGCCAGCAGTCGCGCGGGGTTGGATGAAAAACTGTTTTTT. It is translated as CASSRAGLDEKLFF.

This clonotype was detected a few times. This chain uses TRBV6-5 with TRBJ2-1; unclear D gene. Germline V gene sequence: CDR1 MNHEY, CDR2 SVGAGI. The CDR3 runs 16 residues. The V end was cut by 0 bases, the J end by 0 bases, with 9 bases between. CDR3 loop: CASSYSPGVSYNEQFF. Written as DNA, the CDR3 is TGTGCCAGCAGTTACTCGCCTGGGGTCTCCTACAATGAGCAGTTCTTC.

This clonotype was found many times. The chain employs TRBV5-4 and TRBJ2-7; a weak D match, TRBD1 (6 bases). The V end lost 0 bases, the J end lost 2 bases, and 9 bases lay between the germline ends. Germline CDR1 reads SGHNT; CDR2 reads YYREEE (reference sequence). CDR3 size: 14 residues. The CDR3 protein is CASSLARDTYEQYV. The CDR3 bases are TGTGCCAGCAGCTTGGCCCGGGACACCTACGAGCAGTACGTC.

The V call is TRBV18, the J call TRBJ2-1, with 15 bases lining up with TRBD2. CDR1 is KGHSH and CDR2 is LQKENI in the germline V gene. The CDR3 runs 19 residues. V gave up 3 bases and J gave up 6 bases; unmatched junction bases: 12. The CDR3 region has the DNA TGTGCCAGCTCACCCGGAAGGGGGACTAGCGGGGGGATCCTCAATGAGCAGTTCTTC. Residues: CASSPGRGTSGGILNEQFF.

This clonotype has ten or more counts. The rearrangement links TRBV20-1 to TRBJ2-7; maybe TRBD2 (5 bases). V was pared by 0 bases and J by 6 bases, with 15 bases between. Per the germline V gene, CDR1 is DFQATT and CDR2 is SNEGSKA (reference sequence). The CDR3 spans 14 residues. In nucleotides, the CDR3 is TGCAGTGCTAGAGATCCCCGGACTGGGCCCGAGCAGTACTTC. Protein product: CSARDPRTGPEQYF.

This clonotype was observed a handful of times. The genes are TRBV7-2 and TRBJ1-1; D ambiguous. Germline V lookup: CDR1 SGHTA, CDR2 FQGNSA. The CDR3 sequence is 15 residues long. Trimming left V 6 bases short and J 1 base short, with 15 bases between. CDR3 bases: TGTGCCAGCAGGGGCTGGAGGAACGGGAACACTGAAGCTTTCTTT. Its protein product is CASRGWRNGNTEAFF.

This clonotype was seen a handful of times. This CDR3 reads CASSLEQVNEQFF. The CDR3 bases are TGTGCCAGCAGCTTAGAGCAGGTGAATGAGCAGTTCTTC. This chain uses TRBV7-2 with TRBJ2-1; D unclear. Germline V gene data show CDR1 as SGHTA and CDR2 as FQGNSA. Trimming stripped 1 base from V and 7 bases from J, with 8 bases between. This CDR3 spans 13 amino acids. Based on the CDR3 plus reference TRBV7-2 and TRBJ2-1, the full variable domain is GAGVSQSPSNKVTEKGKDVELRCDPISGHTALYWYRQSLGQGLEFLIYFQGNSAPDKSGLPSDRFSAERTGGSVSTLTIQRTQQEDSAVYLCASSLEQVNEQFFGPGTRLTVL.

The sample holds many counts of this clonotype. The chain employs TRBV10-3 and TRBJ2-5, with TRBD1 identical over 9 bases. Germline V gene data show CDR1 as ENHRY and CDR2 as SYGVKD. The CDR3 length is 14 residues. V shed 8 bases, J shed 3 bases, and the junction held 7 bases outside the gene matches. The CDR3 DNA follows: TGTGCCATCCGCGCCGGGACAGGGAAAGAGACCCAGTACTTC. Its protein is CAIRAGTGKETQYF.

V is TRBV20-1 and J is TRBJ1-2, with unresolved D. The CDR3 totals 12 residues. In germline, CDR1 is DFQATT, CDR2 SNEGSKA (reference sequence). The V and J ends lost 3 bases and 0 bases respectively, with 5 bases between them. The CDR3 protein is CSASLTNYGYTF. The CDR3 bases are TGCAGTGCTAGTTTGACTAACTATGGCTACACCTTC.